This T cell receptor beta chain was captured by sequencing in a study of early T cells in non-severe SARS-CoV-2 infection. Study information: Unpaired chains resulted from sequencing bulk RNA of unsorted whole blood. Whole-study findings and limits: Lookups in VDJdb leaned toward anti-spike CD8 responses and missed private and CD4 specificities.

Attached unique molecular identifiers marked individual cDNA molecules. MiXCR, run by TCRdb on the 5' RACE reads, gives a single entry per CDR3 protein. The sample lists approximately 27,000 distinct CDR3 sequences, around 5.8% occurring once. As for this clonotype: Its cognate antigen is unknown.

Sequencing was done on a sample of whole blood. The TCR originated in an adult who was a healthcare worker with PCR-confirmed SARS-CoV-2 infection or an uninfected control (not recorded which).

CDR3 DNA: TGTGCCAGCTCACCACCGCGGGGAAACACCATATATTTT. It encodes CASSPPRGNTIYF. The rearrangement links TRBV18 to TRBJ1-3; D uncertain. Trimming removed 0 bases at V and 4 bases at J, with 4 bases between. This CDR3 spans 13 amino acids. Germline CDR1 is KGHSH and CDR2 is LQKENI.